Below are 25 T cell receptor beta chains sequenced from a single sample in a study of CD8 T cells in ankylosing spondylitis. Study-wide results and caveats: Eight highly homologous variants formed a TCR beta motif that appeared characteristic of ankylosing spondylitis blood.

Their cognate antigens are unknown. TCRdb independently ran MiXCR on the 5' RACE reads; one entry per CDR3 protein. The sample holds approximately 540,000 distinct CDR3 sequences, about an eighth seen once. Specimen: blood, either unsorted or a sorted T cell fraction (not recorded which). These TCRs come from a male donor with ankylosing spondylitis.

The chain is built from TRBV20-1 and TRBJ1-2; the D gene is possibly TRBD1 (5 bases). The V end lost 6 bases, the J end lost 0 bases, and 11 bases lay between the germline ends. In germline, CDR1 is DFQATT, CDR2 SNEGSKA (reference sequence). CDR3 size: 13 residues. The chain's CDR3 is CSASRGTNYGYTF. CDR3 bases: TGCAGTGCCAGTCGGGGGACTAACTATGGCTACACCTTC.

This chain joins TRBV20-1 and TRBJ2-1; TRBD2 aligns across 8 bases. The junction had 5 bases not matched to a gene; V was cut back by 3 bases and J by 4 bases. Germline V gives CDR1 DFQATT, CDR2 SNEGSKA (reference sequence). There are 14 residues in the CDR3. The CDR3 is CSASRASGYNEQFF. The CDR3 DNA sequence: TGCAGTGCTAGCAGGGCTAGCGGGTACAATGAGCAGTTCTTC.

This clonotype was picked up a small number of times. The chain recombines TRBV6-1 with TRBJ2-7, with a possible D match to TRBD2 (6 bases). V was cut by 6 bases and J by 1 base, with 16 bases left in between. This CDR3 contains 15 residues. Germline V gene data show CDR1 as MNHNS and CDR2 as SASEGT. The CDR3, as DNA: TGTGCCAGCAGAAACCCCCGGCGGGGTTCCTACGAGCAGTACTTC. It yields the protein CASRNPRRGSYEQYF.

This clonotype was observed many times. The chain is built from TRBV12-3 or TRBV12-4 and TRBJ2-3, with D maybe TRBD2 (5 bases). The CDR3 is 14 residues long. Trimming removed 3 bases from V and 1 base from J, with 8 bases in between. The CDR3 DNA reads as TGTGCCAGCAGTTTTGGTAGCGGCACAGATACGCAGTATTTT. Residues: CASSFGSGTDTQYF.

This clonotype was detected ten times or more. As DNA, the CDR3 is TGTGCCAGCAGCTTTGGACTAGCGGGAGATCAGTTGCCGAACGAGCAGTACGTC. Its translation is CASSFGLAGDQLPNEQYV. The chain carries TRBV11-1 and TRBJ2-7, with 13 positions matching TRBD2. This CDR3 spans 18 amino acids. With 3 bases clipped from V and 5 bases from J, the junction kept 13 bases outside the gene matches. Germline-derived CDR1 and CDR2 are SGHAT and FQDESV (reference sequence).

This clonotype has just a few counts. J is TRBJ1-1 and V is TRBV20-1; D is possibly TRBD1 (5 bases). This CDR3 has 17 amino acids. The germline V gene has CDR1 DFQATT and CDR2 SNEGSKA (reference sequence). V was cut by 0 bases and J by 1 base, with 18 bases left in between. In DNA form, the CDR3 reads TGCAGTGCTAGAGATCTCTGGGGGGGACCCTCGAACACTGAAGCTTTCTTT. Amino acids: CSARDLWGGPSNTEAFF.

J is TRBJ2-1 and V is TRBV20-1; 13 nucleotides match TRBD2. Trimming took 6 bases from V and 7 from J; bases not matched to a gene: 15. Germline-derived CDR1 and CDR2 are DFQATT and SNEGSKA (reference sequence). The CDR3 totals 17 residues. CDR3 region: CSATGLAGPEEGNEQFF. CDR3 sequence (DNA): TGCAGTGCCACGGGACTAGCGGGACCCGAGGAGGGGAATGAGCAGTTCTTC.

The CDR3, as DNA: TGTGCCAGCACCCGGAACACCGGGGAGCTGTTTTTT. The encoded protein is CASTRNTGELFF. V usage is TRBV12-3 or TRBV12-4 and J usage is TRBJ2-2; D remains ambiguous. This CDR3 comprises 12 residues. V was trimmed by 7 bases and J by 1 base, leaving 4 bases between them.

This clonotype was observed a handful of times. The rearrangement links TRBV18 to TRBJ1-2; a possible D gene is TRBD1 (6 bases). Per the germline V gene, CDR1 is KGHSH and CDR2 is LQKENI. V dropped 9 bases and J dropped 4 bases, with 21 bases sitting between them. CDR3 length equals 15 residues. The CDR3 DNA reads TGTGCCAGTAAACCCGACCCGGCAGGGGCCTATGGCTACACCTTC. It encodes CASKPDPAGAYGYTF.

This clonotype was picked up many times. The chain carries TRBV7-9 and TRBJ1-4; 7 nucleotides line up with TRBD1. The CDR3 is made up of 15 amino acids. The V and J ends lost 7 bases and 8 bases, in that order; junction bases with no gene match: 13. Looked up from germline, CDR1 is SEHNR and CDR2 is FQNEAQ (reference sequence). The CDR3 DNA reads TGTGCCAGCATCCTAGCGTCGGCAGGGGGGGAAAAACTGTTTTTT. Its protein product is CASILASAGGEKLFF.

The gene calls are TRBV11-2 and TRBJ1-2, with D possibly being TRBD1 (6 bases). Trimming removed 5 bases at V and 8 bases at J, with 15 bases between. Germline CDR1 reads SGHAT; CDR2 reads FQNNGV. This CDR3 region has 13 residues. CDR3 region: CASSLGGRGGYTF. The CDR3 nucleotides read TGTGCCAGCAGCCTGGGGGGCCGCGGGGGCTACACCTTC.

The sample holds a few counts of this clonotype. V is TRBV6-5 and J is TRBJ2-2; 7 nucleotides align to TRBD2. Germline V lookup: CDR1 MNHEY, CDR2 SVGAGI. The V gene end was trimmed by 2 bases and the J gene end by 4 bases; junction bases not matched to a gene: 1. The CDR3 contains 14 residues. CDR3 sequence (DNA): TGTGCCAGCAGTTACGTAGCGGGCACCGGGGAGCTGTTTTTT. It translates to CASSYVAGTGELFF.

In regard to this clonotype: A read error may produce the germline difference seen at one junction end. The CDR3 spells CTSSPRAREVLRTDTQYF. The CDR3, as DNA: TGTACCAGCAGTCCGCGGGCGCGGGAGGTACTTCGCACAGATACGCAGTATTTT. V is TRBV12-3 or TRBV12-4 and J is TRBJ2-3, with 8 bases lining up with TRBD2. The CDR3 totals 18 residues.

The chain is built from TRBV3-1 and TRBJ2-1, with D perhaps TRBD1 or TRBD2 (5 bases each). The V end was cut by 1 base, the J end by 5 bases, with 12 bases between. CDR1 is LGHDT, CDR2 YNNKEL, per germline (reference sequence). CDR3 length equals 15 residues. The CDR3 DNA follows: TGTGCCAGCAGCCAAGGCCGGGGCGAACACAATGAGCAGTTCTTC. It yields the protein CASSQGRGEHNEQFF.

This clonotype was detected a few times. The chain combines TRBV18 with TRBJ2-1; 12 bases match TRBD2. This CDR3 has 14 residues. Trimming at V came to 3 bases and at J to 10 bases, leaving 4 bases not matched to a gene. Germline assignment: CDR1 KGHSH and CDR2 LQKENI. The CDR3 sequence is CASSPLAGGGEQFF. In DNA form, the CDR3 reads TGTGCCAGCTCACCCCTAGCGGGAGGGGGCGAGCAGTTCTTC.

This clonotype occurred a few times. The chain has TRBV2 and TRBJ2-1; the D is unclear. The CDR3 totals 17 residues. Germline V gene sequence: CDR1 SNHLY, CDR2 FYNNEI. The V end was cut by 1 base, the J end by 0 bases, with 13 bases between. The CDR3 DNA reads TGTGCCAGCAGTGAAGAGATAGCCACGAGCTCCTACAATGAGCAGTTCTTC. Its protein product is CASSEEIATSSYNEQFF.

This clonotype was found many times. V gene TRBV12-3 or TRBV12-4 combines with J gene TRBJ2-7; TRBD1 matches 10 bases. The CDR3 consists of 13 residues. The ends lost 9 bases at V and 9 bases at J; junction bases unmatched: 11. The DNA for the CDR3 is TGTGCCAGTGCCGGGACAGGGGTGGGAGTGCAGTACTTC. Its translation: CASAGTGVGVQYF.

This clonotype was found a few times. This chain connects TRBV29-1 to TRBJ2-1; D is perhaps TRBD2 (6 bases). The CDR3 is made up of 15 amino acids. CDR1 is SQVTM, CDR2 ANQGSEA, per germline. The V gene lost 2 bases and the J gene lost 0 bases, with 11 bases spanning the gap. The DNA for the CDR3 is TGCAGCGTTGAAAGACCCGGGAGCTCCTACAATGAGCAGTTCTTC. Translating it yields CSVERPGSSYNEQFF.

The chain links TRBV5-1 to TRBJ1-1; TRBD1 aligns across 7 bases. V trimming: 0 bases; J trimming: 4 bases; junction bases outside the gene matches: 6. The length of the CDR3 is 15 residues. Germline values: CDR1 SGHRS, CDR2 YFSETQ. CDR3 residues: CASSLDKNRGTEAFF. The CDR3 DNA follows: TGCGCCAGCAGCTTGGATAAAAACAGGGGCACTGAAGCTTTCTTT.

V and J are TRBV20-1 and TRBJ2-1; 10 nucleotides align to TRBD2. V lost 6 bases, J lost 2 bases, and 4 bases stayed unmatched. The CDR3 contains 14 residues. The germline CDR1 and CDR2 sequences are DFQATT and SNEGSKA (reference sequence). The CDR3 DNA reads as TGCAGTGCAACCCTAGCGGGAGCCTACAATGAGCAGTTCTTC. This gives the protein CSATLAGAYNEQFF.

The gene calls are TRBV10-3 and TRBJ1-1; 7 bases are a match to TRBD1. The J segment lost 4 bases and the V segment lost 1 base, leaving 3 bases of the junction unmatched. The CDR3 consists of 14 residues. Germline V gene data show CDR1 as ENHRY and CDR2 as SYGVKD. The DNA of the CDR3 is TGTGCCATCAGTGAGTTGAACAGGGGCACTGAAGCTTTCTTT. Protein sequence: CAISELNRGTEAFF.

This clonotype was detected a few times. This chain links TRBV20-1 with TRBJ1-5, with D perhaps matching TRBD1 (6 bases). Per germline, CDR1 DFQATT and CDR2 SNEGSKA (reference sequence). The length of the CDR3 is 14 residues. The V end lost 1 base, the J end lost 5 bases, and 12 bases lay between the germline ends. CDR3 sequence: CSARAGDIDQPQHF. In nucleotides, the CDR3 is TGCAGTGCTAGAGCCGGGGACATTGATCAGCCCCAGCATTTT.

The chain employs TRBV20-1 and TRBJ2-3; TRBD2 matches 9 bases. CDR3 length: 15 amino acids. Germline lookup yields CDR1 DFQATT and CDR2 SNEGSKA (reference sequence). The ends lost 4 bases at V and 4 bases at J; junction bases unmatched: 9. The CDR3 DNA sequence: TGCAGTGCTATTCCCTGGCGGGAGGGCCCAGATACGCAGTATTTT. Amino acid sequence: CSAIPWREGPDTQYF.

The rearrangement links TRBV10-1 to TRBJ2-5, with a weak D call TRBD2 (6 bases). V gave up 3 bases and J gave up 5 bases, with 22 bases separating them. The germline V gene has CDR1 WNHNN and CDR2 SYGVQD (reference sequence). CDR3 length: 17 amino acids. The CDR3: CASSEFMEGPQAETQYF. CDR3 DNA sequence: TGCGCCAGCAGTGAATTTATGGAGGGGCCCCAGGCGGAGACCCAGTACTTC.

This clonotype occurred a few times. V usage is TRBV20-1 and J usage is TRBJ1-2; unclear D gene. This CDR3 contains 13 residues. V was pared by 2 bases and J by 2 bases, with 9 bases between. CDR1 is DFQATT, CDR2 SNEGSKA, per germline (reference sequence). The CDR3 bases are TGCAGTGCTAGATCCTCACAGAACTATGGCTACACCTTC. Amino acids: CSARSSQNYGYTF.